This entry lists 2 T cell receptor beta chains sequenced from one sample in a study of Graves' ophthalmopathy and Graves' hyperthyroidism. From RNA, the CDR3 regions of TCR beta chains were amplified and sequenced. After a first-round RT-PCR with HTBI primers, a second-round multiplex PCR was run. TCRdb re-called the multiplex PCR reads through MiXCR, storing one row per CDR3 protein. The table records 350,000 to 450,000 distinct CDR3 sequences, around 18% of them present only once. Sequenced: peripheral blood. These receptors all stem from a woman between 18 and 29 years old with Graves' ophthalmopathy.

V is TRBV7-2 and J is TRBJ2-7; the D is unclear. The CDR3 totals 14 residues. The V gene lost 5 bases and the J gene lost 2 bases, with 13 bases spanning the gap. From germline, CDR1 is SGHTA and CDR2 FQGNSA. Here the CDR3 DNA reads TGTGCCAGCAGCCCAGAGGCGGAGACCTACGAGCAGTACTTC. Translated, it gives CASSPEAETYEQYF.

This clonotype was detected many times. The gene calls are TRBV30 and TRBJ1-6, with D maybe TRBD1 (5 bases). The V and J ends lost 1 base and 6 bases respectively, with 10 bases between them. Germline CDR1 is GTSNPN and CDR2 is SVGIG (reference sequence). The CDR3 has 14 amino acids. Here the CDR3 DNA reads TGTGCCTGGAGTGGGGGCCAGGGTAATTCACCCCTCCACTTT. This encodes CAWSGGQGNSPLHF.